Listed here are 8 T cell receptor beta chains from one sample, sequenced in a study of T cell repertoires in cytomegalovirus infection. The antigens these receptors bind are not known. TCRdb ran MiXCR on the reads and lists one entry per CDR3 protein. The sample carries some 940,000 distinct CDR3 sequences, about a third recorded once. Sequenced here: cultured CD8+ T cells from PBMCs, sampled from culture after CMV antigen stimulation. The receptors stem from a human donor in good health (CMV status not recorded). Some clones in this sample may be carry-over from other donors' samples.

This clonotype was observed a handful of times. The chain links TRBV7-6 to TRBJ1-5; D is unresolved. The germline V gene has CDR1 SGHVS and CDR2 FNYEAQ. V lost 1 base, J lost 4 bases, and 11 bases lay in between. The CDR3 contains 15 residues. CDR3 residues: CASSLGRQTNQPQHF. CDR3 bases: TGTGCCAGCAGCTTAGGTCGGCAGACAAATCAGCCCCAGCATTTT.

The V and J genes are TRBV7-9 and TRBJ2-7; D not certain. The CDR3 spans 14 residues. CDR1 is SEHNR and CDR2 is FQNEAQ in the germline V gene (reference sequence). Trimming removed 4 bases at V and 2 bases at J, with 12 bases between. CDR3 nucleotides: TGTGCCAGCAGCTCAAAGGAAGGGCCCTACGAGCAGTACGTC. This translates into CASSSKEGPYEQYV.

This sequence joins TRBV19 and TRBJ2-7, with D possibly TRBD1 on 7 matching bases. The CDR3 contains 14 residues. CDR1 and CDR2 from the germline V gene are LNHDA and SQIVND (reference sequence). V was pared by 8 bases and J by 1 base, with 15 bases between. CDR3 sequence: CASAPAGQSYEQYF. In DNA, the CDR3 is TGTGCCAGTGCTCCGGCGGGACAGTCCTACGAGCAGTACTTC.

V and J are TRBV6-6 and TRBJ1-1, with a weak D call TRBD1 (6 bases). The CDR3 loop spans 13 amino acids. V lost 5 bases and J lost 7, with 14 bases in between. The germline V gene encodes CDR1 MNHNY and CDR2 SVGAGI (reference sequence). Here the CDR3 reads CASSPTGDIEAFF. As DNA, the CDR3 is TGTGCCAGCAGTCCGACAGGAGATATTGAAGCTTTCTTT.

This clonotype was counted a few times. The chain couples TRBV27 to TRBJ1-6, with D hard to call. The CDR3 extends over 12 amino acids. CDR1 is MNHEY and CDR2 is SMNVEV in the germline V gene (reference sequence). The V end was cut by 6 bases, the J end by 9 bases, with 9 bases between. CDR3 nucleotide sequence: TGTGCCAGCAGCCAACACTCTTCACCCCTCCACTTT. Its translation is CASSQHSSPLHF.

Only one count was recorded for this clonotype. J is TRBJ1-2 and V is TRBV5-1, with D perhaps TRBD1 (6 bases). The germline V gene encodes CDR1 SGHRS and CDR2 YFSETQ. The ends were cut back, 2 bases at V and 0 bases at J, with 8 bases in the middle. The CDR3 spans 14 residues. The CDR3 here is CASSFNRANYGYTF. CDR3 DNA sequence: TGCGCCAGCAGCTTTAACAGGGCTAACTATGGCTACACCTTC.

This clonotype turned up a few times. The CDR3 DNA reads TGTGCCAGCAGTTTATCGTCAGTACCTAACTATGGCTACACCTTC. Its protein is CASSLSSVPNYGYTF. The rearrangement uses TRBV27 and TRBJ1-2; D gene uncertain. Germline assignment: CDR1 MNHEY and CDR2 SMNVEV (reference sequence). V dropped 0 bases and J dropped 0 bases, with 8 bases sitting between them. This CDR3 spans 15 amino acids.

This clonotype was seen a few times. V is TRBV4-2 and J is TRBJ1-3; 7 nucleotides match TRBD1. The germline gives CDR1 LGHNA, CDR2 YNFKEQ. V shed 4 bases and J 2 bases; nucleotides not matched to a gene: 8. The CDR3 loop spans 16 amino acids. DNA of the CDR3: TGTGCCAGCAGCCCGTTTACAGGGGCCGCTGGAAACACCATATATTTT. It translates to CASSPFTGAAGNTIYF.